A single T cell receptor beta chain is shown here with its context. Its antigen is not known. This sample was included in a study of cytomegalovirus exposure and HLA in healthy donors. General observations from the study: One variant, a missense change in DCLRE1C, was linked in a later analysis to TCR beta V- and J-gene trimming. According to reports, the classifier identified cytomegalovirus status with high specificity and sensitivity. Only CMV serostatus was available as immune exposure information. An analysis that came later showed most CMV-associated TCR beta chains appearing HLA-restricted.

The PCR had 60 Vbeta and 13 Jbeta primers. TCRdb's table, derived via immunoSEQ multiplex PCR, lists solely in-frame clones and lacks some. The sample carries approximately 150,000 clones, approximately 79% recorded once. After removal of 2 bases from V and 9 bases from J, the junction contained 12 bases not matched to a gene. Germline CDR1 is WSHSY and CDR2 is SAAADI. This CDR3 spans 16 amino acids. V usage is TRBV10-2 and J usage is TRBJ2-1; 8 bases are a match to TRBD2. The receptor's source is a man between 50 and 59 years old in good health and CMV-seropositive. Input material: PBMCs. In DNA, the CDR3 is TGCGCCAGCAGTGAGCGAGCGGGAGCCGCCCATAGTGAGCAGTTCTTC. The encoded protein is CASSERAGAAHSEQFF.